The 28 T cell receptor beta chains below come from one sample, sequenced in a study of T cell repertoires in aging, cancer and after chemotherapy. The template was genomic DNA from peripheral blood, not RNA. Rearranged V-D-J TRB sequences were amplified with a mixed TRB-A/B primer pool. MiXCR, applied by TCRdb to the multiplex PCR reads, yields one record per CDR3 protein. The sample shows a few thousand distinct CDR3 sequences, roughly 27% of them seen only once. Sequencing was carried out using blood. These receptors were collected from a human donor with a solid tumor.

This clonotype is judged medium-sized. The chain has TRBV18 and TRBJ2-7, with 9 nucleotides matching TRBD2. Trimming took 1 base from V and 6 from J; bases not matched to a gene: 4. This CDR3 comprises 14 residues. Looked up from germline, CDR1 is KGHSH and CDR2 is LQKENI. CDR3 sequence (DNA): TGTGCCAGCTCACCACTAGCGGGAGCTTCCGAGCAGTACGTC. This sequence encodes CASSPLAGASEQYV.

By share of the sample, this clonotype is large (0.1 to 1%). V is TRBV19 and J is TRBJ2-1; 9 nucleotides align to TRBD1. The germline gives CDR1 LNHDA, CDR2 SQIVND (reference sequence). There are 15 residues in the CDR3. Trimming removed 5 bases from V and 2 bases from J; junction bases left unmatched: 4. In DNA form, the CDR3 reads TGTGCCAGTAGTCGGACAGGGGACCCCTACAATGAGCAGTTCTTC. Its protein product is CASSRTGDPYNEQFF.

Within the sample, this clonotype is medium-sized. The chain couples TRBV30 to TRBJ2-7; D might be TRBD1 or TRBD2, each matching 6 bases. CDR1 is GTSNPN, CDR2 SVGIG, per germline (reference sequence). V dropped 2 bases and J dropped 3 bases, with 14 bases sitting between them. This CDR3 spans 14 amino acids. CDR3 sequence: CAWSLAGGFYEQYV. CDR3 nucleotide sequence: TGTGCCTGGAGTTTGGCCGGGGGCTTCTACGAGCAGTACGTC.

This clonotype is deemed medium-sized. The chain uses TRBV18 and TRBJ1-1; maybe TRBD1 (6 bases). Looked up from germline, CDR1 is KGHSH and CDR2 is LQKENI. Trimming pared 2 bases from V and 4 bases from J, leaving 14 bases between. The CDR3 runs to 15 residues. The CDR3 DNA reads as TGTGCCAGCTCACCAAGTCAGGGGATGGGCACTGAAGCTTTCTTT. It yields the protein CASSPSQGMGTEAFF.

Relative to its sample, this clonotype is medium-sized. The CDR3 here is CASSLGASTDTQYF. The CDR3 DNA is TGTGCCAGCAGTTTGGGGGCTAGCACAGATACGCAGTATTTT. The chain couples TRBV28 to TRBJ2-3, with D maybe TRBD1 (6 bases). Germline V gene lookup returns CDR1 MDHEN and CDR2 SYDVKM. This CDR3 region has 14 residues. V was cut by 3 bases and J by 0 bases, with 7 bases left in between.

CDR3 protein: CASSLRPSTDTQYF. CDR3 DNA sequence: TGTGCCAGCAGTTTAAGACCTAGCACAGATACGCAGTATTTT. The rearrangement links TRBV28 to TRBJ2-3; no definite D call. Between the trimmed V and J ends, which lost 2 bases and 0 bases, there was a span of 6 bases. Germline-derived CDR1 and CDR2 are MDHEN and SYDVKM. The CDR3 runs 14 residues.

V usage is TRBV20-1 and J usage is TRBJ2-7, with TRBD2 identical over 10 bases. Germline CDR1 DFQATT, CDR2 SNEGSKA (reference sequence). V shed 7 bases and J 4 bases; nucleotides not matched to a gene: 7. This CDR3 region has 13 residues. Written as DNA, the CDR3 is TGCAGTGTAACTAGCGGGGAGCGATACGAGCAGTACTTC. Translated: CSVTSGERYEQYF.

This clonotype is medium-sized by share. This chain uses TRBV19 with TRBJ1-2; TRBD1 matches at 7 bases. Germline lookup yields CDR1 LNHDA and CDR2 SQIVND (reference sequence). This CDR3 region has 17 residues. V shed 4 bases and J 6 bases; nucleotides not matched to a gene: 17. DNA for the CDR3: TGTGCCAGTAGTACCCTTGTCGAGGGCAGGGGGTATAATGGCTACACCTTC. Encoded protein: CASSTLVEGRGYNGYTF.

By share, this clonotype counts as medium-sized. The J gene is TRBJ2-7, the V gene TRBV6-1; D gene unclear. Germline loops: CDR1 MNHNS, CDR2 SASEGT. Trimming removed 3 bases from V and 2 bases from J, with 5 bases in between. The CDR3 has 12 amino acids. The CDR3 sequence: CASSDRTYEQYF. The CDR3 DNA is TGTGCCAGCAGTGATAGGACCTACGAGCAGTACTTC.

The genes are TRBV20-1 and TRBJ1-1; D gene uncertain. Trimming cost V 1 base and J 1 base, with 13 bases left between them. Germline V CDR1 and CDR2: DFQATT, SNEGSKA (reference sequence). This CDR3 is built from 15 residues. The CDR3 spells CSARAHGYGNTEAFF. In nucleotides, the CDR3 is TGCAGTGCTAGAGCCCACGGATATGGGAACACTGAAGCTTTCTTT.

This clonotype is judged medium-sized. V and J are TRBV6-5 and TRBJ2-2; the D gene is possibly TRBD1 (6 bases). There are 16 residues in the CDR3. The germline V and J ends were trimmed by 2 bases and 4 bases, with 14 bases remaining between them. Germline V gene lookup returns CDR1 MNHEY and CDR2 SVGAGI. In DNA form, the CDR3 reads TGTGCCAGCAGTTACCTCAGGGGTCAGGGCACCGGGGAGCTGTTTTTT. Protein: CASSYLRGQGTGELFF.

V and J are TRBV6-1 and TRBJ2-3; TRBD2 agrees at 9 bases. V was clipped by 4 bases and J by 1 base; unmatched bases: 12. The CDR3 is made up of 18 amino acids. The V gene's germline CDR1 is MNHNS and CDR2 SASEGT. The CDR3 DNA is TGTGCCAGCAGTGGGGGACTAGCCGGAGAACCCGGCACAGATACGCAGTATTTT. Translated, it gives CASSGGLAGEPGTDTQYF.

This clonotype is medium-sized in the sample. The rearrangement links TRBV12-3 or TRBV12-4 to TRBJ2-1; TRBD2 matches 8 bases. The CDR3 covers 15 residues. V was pared by 2 bases and J by 8 bases, with 8 bases of the junction left unmatched. The CDR3 region has the DNA TGTGCCAGCAGTTTAAATAGCGGGAAGCTCGATGAGCAGTTCTTC. It encodes CASSLNSGKLDEQFF.

The chain recombines TRBV5-4 with TRBJ2-7, with D perhaps matching TRBD2 (6 bases). Germline V CDR1 and CDR2: SGHNT, YYREEE (reference sequence). The V end was cut by 4 bases, the J end by 1 base, with 15 bases between. The CDR3 consists of 15 residues. CDR3 residues: CASSGRTFRSYEQYF. The CDR3 DNA follows: TGTGCCAGCAGCGGGAGGACATTCCGGTCCTACGAGCAGTACTTC.

This clonotype ranks as medium-sized. The genes are TRBV6-2 or TRBV6-3 and TRBJ1-4; TRBD1 agrees at 7 bases. After removal of 5 bases from V and 7 bases from J, the junction contained 22 bases not matched to a gene. The CDR3 is 19 amino acids. Per the germline V gene, CDR1 is MNHEY and CDR2 is SVGEGT. CDR3 sequence: CASSTRTGIVAVGREKLFF. The CDR3 nucleotides are TGTGCCAGCAGTACCAGGACAGGAATAGTCGCGGTTGGACGTGAAAAACTGTTTTTT.

This clonotype is deemed medium-sized. The chain combines TRBV12-3 or TRBV12-4 with TRBJ2-1, with D perhaps assigned TRBD1 or TRBD2 (6 bases each). This CDR3 contains 13 residues. The V gene lost 6 bases and the J gene lost 9 bases, with 15 bases spanning the gap. The CDR3 DNA is TGTGCCAGCAGCCGACTAGAGGGGGGTGAGCAGTTCTTC. This gives the protein CASSRLEGGEQFF.

The chain carries TRBV10-3 and TRBJ2-1; 15 bases map to TRBD2. The germline CDR1 and CDR2 sequences are ENHRY and SYGVKD. Trimming removed 0 bases from V and 8 bases from J; junction bases left unmatched: 5. This CDR3 comprises 17 residues. The CDR3 here is CAISESGLAGGEHEQFF. In DNA, the CDR3 is TGTGCCATCAGTGAGTCCGGACTAGCGGGAGGGGAGCATGAGCAGTTCTTC.

J is TRBJ1-5 and V is TRBV6-2 or TRBV6-3, with a weak D call TRBD1 (6 bases). The CDR3 extends over 16 amino acids. CDR1 MNHEY and CDR2 SVGEGT come from the germline V gene. V was trimmed by 0 bases and J by 5 bases, leaving 14 bases between them. This CDR3 reads CASSYSGRGRDQPQHF. CDR3 sequence (DNA): TGTGCCAGCAGTTACTCAGGCAGGGGTCGTGATCAGCCCCAGCATTTT.

The genes are TRBV6-4 and TRBJ1-2, with 10 bases fitting TRBD1. There are 15 residues in the CDR3. CDR1 and CDR2 (germline): MRHNA, SNTAGT. J lost 2 bases, V lost 2 bases, and 2 bases had no gene match. The DNA for the CDR3 is TGTGCCAGCAGTGACGGGACAGGGGTGAACTATGGCTACACCTTC. It specifies CASSDGTGVNYGYTF.

This clonotype ranks as medium-sized. CDR3 in DNA: TGCAGTGCTAGGACTAGCGGGAGGGAGCAGTACTTC. Translated: CSARTSGREQYF. The chain couples TRBV20-1 to TRBJ2-7; 13 bases map to TRBD2. V lost 3 bases, J lost 7 bases, and 0 bases stayed unmatched. Germline V lookup: CDR1 DFQATT, CDR2 SNEGSKA (reference sequence). The CDR3 has 12 residues.

This clonotype is large by share. This rearrangement joins TRBV19 to TRBJ1-2; 7 bases agree with TRBD1. This CDR3 is 15 amino acids long. In germline, CDR1 is LNHDA, CDR2 SQIVND (reference sequence). V trimming: 5 bases; J trimming: 4 bases; junction bases outside the gene matches: 10. The CDR3 bases are TGTGCCAGTAGTGATACCGGACAGGCCATCTATGGCTACACCTTC. Amino acid sequence: CASSDTGQAIYGYTF. Filled out from reference TRBV19 and TRBJ1-2, the complete variable domain reads DGGITQSPKYLFRKEGQNVTLSCEQNLNHDAMYWYRQDPGQGLRLIYYSQIVNDFQKGDIAEGYSVSREKKESFPLTVTSAQKNPTAFYLCASSDTGQAIYGYTFGSGTRLTVV.

This clonotype was observed a handful of times. V is TRBV5-4 and J is TRBJ2-1; either TRBD1 or TRBD2 may supply D (5 bases each). The CDR3 length is 16 residues. CDR1 is SGHNT, CDR2 YYREEE, per germline (reference sequence). V was pared by 3 bases and J by 3 bases, with 16 bases between. The CDR3 loop reads CASSSSGTTLYNEQFF. DNA for the CDR3: TGTGCCAGCAGCTCCTCGGGGACCACTCTCTACAATGAGCAGTTCTTC.

In its sample, this clonotype is large (0.1 to 1%). The V and J genes are TRBV29-1 and TRBJ2-1, with D possibly being TRBD2 (5 bases). This CDR3 has 14 amino acids. From germline, CDR1 is SQVTM and CDR2 ANQGSEA. Deletions cut 3 bases from V and 0 bases from J, with 9 bases between. The CDR3 spells CSVERVSSYNEQFF. In DNA form, the CDR3 reads TGCAGCGTTGAGCGGGTGAGCTCCTACAATGAGCAGTTCTTC.

This clonotype was observed once. This chain uses TRBV12-3 or TRBV12-4 with TRBJ1-4; 10 nucleotides agree with TRBD1. The CDR3 extends over 14 amino acids. Trimming at V came to 10 bases and at J to 7 bases, leaving 9 bases not matched to a gene. Written as DNA, the CDR3 is TGTGCCATCATTCCCCGGGACAGGGGTGAAAAACTGTTTTTT. This gives the protein CAIIPRDRGEKLFF.

Sample share makes this clonotype large (0.1 to 1%). This rearrangement joins TRBV6-1 to TRBJ1-4, with D perhaps matching TRBD1 (6 bases). This CDR3 region has 16 residues. CDR1 MNHNS and CDR2 SASEGT come from the germline V gene. V lost 3 bases and J 0 bases, leaving 11 bases between the germline ends. In nucleotides, the CDR3 is TGTGCCAGCAGTGACCCTCAGGGGTCAACTAATGAAAAACTGTTTTTT. Residues: CASSDPQGSTNEKLFF.

By sample share, this clonotype is large. V is TRBV29-1 and J is TRBJ2-4; D may be TRBD1 (6 bases). The V gene's germline CDR1 is SQVTM and CDR2 ANQGSEA. The CDR3 extends over 12 amino acids. V lost 5 bases and J 9 bases, leaving 14 bases between the germline ends. CDR3 sequence reads: CSVWKGEPIQYF. CDR3 nucleotides: TGCAGCGTTTGGAAGGGGGAACCCATTCAGTACTTC.

This clonotype was recorded a few times. The gene calls are TRBV28 and TRBJ1-2, with D tentatively TRBD1 (5 bases). CDR3 length: 12 residues. Deletions cut 5 bases from V and 12 bases from J, with 16 bases between. In germline, CDR1 is MDHEN, CDR2 SYDVKM. CDR3 protein: CASSPPGQLDTF. The CDR3 coding sequence is TGTGCCAGCAGTCCCCCGGGGCAGTTAGACACCTTC.

The chain employs TRBV7-3 and TRBJ2-1; 10 bases align to TRBD2. Germline lookup yields CDR1 SGHTA and CDR2 FQGTGA. After removal of 4 bases from V and 5 bases from J, the junction contained 8 bases not matched to a gene. The CDR3 length is 16 residues. The CDR3 is CASSSLAGAGNNEQFF. CDR3 DNA sequence: TGTGCCAGCAGCTCCCTAGCGGGAGCGGGCAACAATGAGCAGTTCTTC.